The rows below give T cell receptor beta chains drawn from one sample of a study of T-cell memory formation after mild COVID-19. TCRdb processed the 5' RACE reads anew with MiXCR; each CDR3 protein has one entry. This table has about 110,000 distinct CDR3 sequences, over 10% appearing once. The source material was PBMCs or a T cell subset sorted from them (not recorded which). All receptors derive from an adult woman who had mild COVID-19 (a few samples of this study predate the infection). Cell type and time point are not known. The CDR3 runs from the conserved cysteine through the conserved F or W. A D gene is named only where the DNA matches it firmly. For some rows the clone size is stated as once, few or many, or as a class when expanded; others skip it.

v_call: TRBV6-5
j_call: TRBJ1-1
cdr3_length: 14
d_call: -
clone_size: -
cdr3_nt: TGTGCCAGCAGTTACGGTCCGGGTACCACTGAAGCTTTCTTT
cdr3_aa: CASSYGPGTTEAFF

v_call: TRBV7-9
j_call: TRBJ2-1
cdr3_length: 12
d_call: -
clone_size: few
cdr3_nt: TGTGCCAGCAGCTTAATCACAGATGAGCAGTTCTTC
cdr3_aa: CASSLITDEQFF

v_call: TRBV7-8
j_call: TRBJ2-3
cdr3_length: 15
d_call: TRBD1
clone_size: many
cdr3_nt: TGTGCCAGCAGCCCGCCGGGACAGATCACAGATACGCAGTATTTT
cdr3_aa: CASSPPGQITDTQYF

v_call: TRBV5-6
j_call: TRBJ2-1
cdr3_length: 12
d_call: TRBD2
clone_size: few
cdr3_nt: TGTGCCAGCGCGGGGGGGAACAATGAGCAGTTCTTC
cdr3_aa: CASAGGNNEQFF

v_call: TRBV24-1
j_call: TRBJ2-7
cdr3_length: 13
d_call: -
clone_size: -
cdr3_nt: TGTGCCACCAGTGACCCTACAGCCTACGAGCAGTACTTC
cdr3_aa: CATSDPTAYEQYF

v_call: TRBV12-3/TRBV12-4
j_call: TRBJ2-5
cdr3_length: 12
d_call: -
clone_size: -
cdr3_nt: TGTGCCAGCAGTTTTTACCAAGAGACCCAGTACTTC
cdr3_aa: CASSFYQETQYF

v_call: TRBV7-9
j_call: TRBJ2-5
cdr3_length: 14
d_call: -
clone_size: -
cdr3_nt: TGTGCCAGCAGCTTAGCACTAGATCATAAGACCCAGTACTTC
cdr3_aa: CASSLALDHKTQYF

v_call: TRBV12-3/TRBV12-4
j_call: TRBJ2-3
cdr3_length: 15
d_call: -
clone_size: -
cdr3_nt: TGTGCCAGCAGTTCAGGTTGGCAGGGTAAAGATACGCAGTATTTT
cdr3_aa: CASSSGWQGKDTQYF

v_call: TRBV12-3/TRBV12-4
j_call: TRBJ2-7
cdr3_length: 14
d_call: -
clone_size: -
cdr3_nt: TGTGCCAGCAGACTCCAGGTCGGGGCCCACGAGCAGTACTTC
cdr3_aa: CASRLQVGAHEQYF

v_call: TRBV12-3/TRBV12-4
j_call: TRBJ2-1
cdr3_length: 14
d_call: -
clone_size: many
cdr3_nt: TGTGCCAGCCCCGGAGGAGTCAACTACAATGAGCAGTTCTTC
cdr3_aa: CASPGGVNYNEQFF

v_call: TRBV7-2
j_call: TRBJ2-3
cdr3_length: 16
d_call: -
clone_size: -
cdr3_nt: TGTGCCAGCAGCTTAGCCCCCGTCACAGGCACAGATACGCAGTATTTT
cdr3_aa: CASSLAPVTGTDTQYF

v_call: TRBV5-1
j_call: TRBJ2-1
cdr3_length: 14
d_call: -
clone_size: -
cdr3_nt: TGCGCCAGCGGGGTCTTCCCCTCTTACAATGAGCAGTTCTTC
cdr3_aa: CASGVFPSYNEQFF

v_call: TRBV11-1
j_call: TRBJ2-7
cdr3_length: 14
d_call: -
clone_size: few
cdr3_nt: TGTGCCAGCAGCCCTCGGGCGCGCGGGTACGAGCAGTACTTC
cdr3_aa: CASSPRARGYEQYF

v_call: TRBV18
j_call: TRBJ2-7
cdr3_length: 13
d_call: -
clone_size: many
cdr3_nt: TGTGCCAGCTCACAAGGACCTACTTACGAGCAGTACTTC
cdr3_aa: CASSQGPTYEQYF

v_call: TRBV11-2
j_call: TRBJ2-5
cdr3_length: 14
d_call: -
clone_size: few
cdr3_nt: TGTGCCAGCAGCTTAGTAGGGGGCCAAGAGACCCAGTACTTC
cdr3_aa: CASSLVGGQETQYF

v_call: TRBV29-1
j_call: TRBJ2-5
cdr3_length: 17
d_call: -
clone_size: -
cdr3_nt: TGCAGCGTTGAAGACCCCCGCTTTTCGCAGACGAGAGGGACCCAGTACTTC
cdr3_aa: CSVEDPRFSQTRGTQYF

v_call: TRBV24-1
j_call: TRBJ2-1
cdr3_length: 13
d_call: -
clone_size: -
cdr3_nt: TGTGCCACCAGGGACGGCCCCTACAATGAGCAGTTCTTC
cdr3_aa: CATRDGPYNEQFF

v_call: TRBV12-3/TRBV12-4
j_call: TRBJ2-1
cdr3_length: 15
d_call: TRBD2
clone_size: few
cdr3_nt: TGTGCCAGCAGTTTGGCGGGAGGGCCCGCTTATGAGCAGTTCTTC
cdr3_aa: CASSLAGGPAYEQFF

v_call: TRBV7-6
j_call: TRBJ2-3
cdr3_length: 13
d_call: -
clone_size: -
cdr3_nt: TGTGCCAGCAGAAATACAGGGACAGATACGCAGTATTTT
cdr3_aa: CASRNTGTDTQYF

v_call: TRBV4-3
j_call: TRBJ2-3
cdr3_length: 17
d_call: TRBD2
clone_size: -
cdr3_nt: TGCGCCAGCAGCCAGGACGGGACTAGCGGGTGGACAGATACGCAGTATTTT
cdr3_aa: CASSQDGTSGWTDTQYF

v_call: TRBV27
j_call: TRBJ1-5
cdr3_length: 17
d_call: TRBD1
clone_size: -
cdr3_nt: TGTGCCAGCAGTAACCACCCCGGGACAGGGTTGGATCAGCCCCAGCATTTT
cdr3_aa: CASSNHPGTGLDQPQHF

v_call: TRBV24-1
j_call: TRBJ2-7
cdr3_length: 21
d_call: -
clone_size: -
cdr3_nt: TGTGCCACCAGTGAAGGTCCACAAACTCGAGGCCCTATAGGGCTTGCCTACGAGCAGTACTTC
cdr3_aa: CATSEGPQTRGPIGLAYEQYF

v_call: TRBV7-8
j_call: TRBJ2-7
cdr3_length: 14
d_call: TRBD1
clone_size: few
cdr3_nt: TGTGCCAGCAGTCCCCCCGGGACAGGGTTCGAGCAGTACTTC
cdr3_aa: CASSPPGTGFEQYF

v_call: TRBV7-6
j_call: TRBJ2-6
cdr3_length: 16
d_call: -
clone_size: many
cdr3_nt: TGTGCCAGCAGCTTCGGACGCGACTCTGGGGCCAACGTCCTGACTTTC
cdr3_aa: CASSFGRDSGANVLTF

v_call: TRBV4-3
j_call: TRBJ2-7
cdr3_length: 15
d_call: -
clone_size: few
cdr3_nt: TGCGCCAGCAGCCAAGAGAAGGCCAGAACCTACGAGCAGTACTTC
cdr3_aa: CASSQEKARTYEQYF

v_call: TRBV12-3/TRBV12-4
j_call: TRBJ2-3
cdr3_length: 15
d_call: -
clone_size: few
cdr3_nt: TGTGCCAGCAGTTTTTCCGGGCCCCGATCAGATACGCAGTATTTT
cdr3_aa: CASSFSGPRSDTQYF

v_call: TRBV30
j_call: TRBJ2-7
cdr3_length: 13
d_call: TRBD2
clone_size: -
cdr3_nt: TGTGCCTGGAAGGGGGGACTAGCCCACGAGCAGTACTTC
cdr3_aa: CAWKGGLAHEQYF

v_call: TRBV30
j_call: TRBJ2-1
cdr3_length: 13
d_call: -
clone_size: -
cdr3_nt: TGTGCCTGGAGTGCGGGAGCCTACAATGAGCAGTTCTTC
cdr3_aa: CAWSAGAYNEQFF

v_call: TRBV24-1
j_call: TRBJ1-2
cdr3_length: 13
d_call: -
clone_size: few
cdr3_nt: TGTGCCACCAGTGACAGGTCCTCCGACGGCTACACCTTC
cdr3_aa: CATSDRSSDGYTF

v_call: TRBV6-6
j_call: TRBJ1-4
cdr3_length: 15
d_call: -
clone_size: few
cdr3_nt: TGTGCCACCAAGGGCCTTGGGGCAACTAATGAAAAACTGTTTTTT
cdr3_aa: CATKGLGATNEKLFF

v_call: TRBV18
j_call: TRBJ2-7
cdr3_length: 13
d_call: TRBD2
clone_size: -
cdr3_nt: TGTGCCAGCTCATCGGGACTAGCGATCGAGCAGTACTTC
cdr3_aa: CASSSGLAIEQYF

v_call: TRBV5-1
j_call: TRBJ2-1
cdr3_length: 15
d_call: -
clone_size: few
cdr3_nt: TGCGCCAGCAGCTTGGGAGCCCTCTCCTACAATGAGCAGTTCTTC
cdr3_aa: CASSLGALSYNEQFF

v_call: TRBV7-2
j_call: TRBJ1-1
cdr3_length: 15
d_call: -
clone_size: -
cdr3_nt: TGTGCCAGCAGCTTAGAAGGTCTGGTGTACACTGAAGCTTTCTTT
cdr3_aa: CASSLEGLVYTEAFF

v_call: TRBV18
j_call: TRBJ2-3
cdr3_length: 11
d_call: -
clone_size: many
cdr3_nt: TGTGCCAGTAGGCTTATGGATACGCAGTATTTT
cdr3_aa: CASRLMDTQYF

v_call: TRBV19
j_call: TRBJ2-7
cdr3_length: 15
d_call: TRBD2
clone_size: few
cdr3_nt: TGTGCCAGTAGTATATCTAGCGGGAGGAAATACGAGCAGTACTTC
cdr3_aa: CASSISSGRKYEQYF

v_call: TRBV6-2/TRBV6-3
j_call: TRBJ2-7
cdr3_length: 16
d_call: TRBD2
clone_size: few
cdr3_nt: TGTGCCAGCAGTTACATGGTTAGCGGGACTACCTACGAGCAGTACTTC
cdr3_aa: CASSYMVSGTTYEQYF

v_call: TRBV29-1
j_call: TRBJ2-3
cdr3_length: 14
d_call: TRBD1
clone_size: many
cdr3_nt: TGCAGCGTTGAGACAGGGTCCGGTACAGATACGCAGTATTTT
cdr3_aa: CSVETGSGTDTQYF

v_call: TRBV4-3
j_call: TRBJ1-1
cdr3_length: 16
d_call: -
clone_size: -
cdr3_nt: TGCGCCAGCAGCCAAGGGCAGGTTCTTGGTGGCACTGAAGCTTTCTTT
cdr3_aa: CASSQGQVLGGTEAFF

v_call: TRBV7-3
j_call: TRBJ2-3
cdr3_length: 16
d_call: TRBD2
clone_size: -
cdr3_nt: TGTACCAGCAGCACCGCGGGGGGGCCCTCCACAGATACGCAGTATTTT
cdr3_aa: CTSSTAGGPSTDTQYF

v_call: TRBV11-2
j_call: TRBJ1-1
cdr3_length: 19
d_call: TRBD1
clone_size: few
cdr3_nt: TGTGCCAGCAGCTTCCCATTAATACGGGACAGGGAGGAAGGCACTGAAGCTTTCTTT
cdr3_aa: CASSFPLIRDREEGTEAFF

v_call: TRBV29-1
j_call: TRBJ2-7
cdr3_length: 15
d_call: -
clone_size: few
cdr3_nt: TGCAGCGTTGAAGAAGAACGGGGACCTACCTACGAGCAGTACTTC
cdr3_aa: CSVEEERGPTYEQYF

v_call: TRBV7-9
j_call: TRBJ2-6
cdr3_length: 17
d_call: TRBD1
clone_size: -
cdr3_nt: TGTGCCAGCACCTCCTGGACAGGGGATGCTGGGGCCAACGTCCTGACTTTC
cdr3_aa: CASTSWTGDAGANVLTF

v_call: TRBV29-1
j_call: TRBJ2-1
cdr3_length: 14
d_call: TRBD2
clone_size: many
cdr3_nt: TGCAGCGTGGGGACTAGCGGATTCTACAATGAGCAGTTCTTC
cdr3_aa: CSVGTSGFYNEQFF

v_call: TRBV7-9
j_call: TRBJ2-3
cdr3_length: 17
d_call: -
clone_size: few
cdr3_nt: TGTGCCAGCAGCTCGCCTATCGACTCATTAAATTATGATACGCAGTATTTT
cdr3_aa: CASSSPIDSLNYDTQYF

v_call: TRBV29-1
j_call: TRBJ2-7
cdr3_length: 14
d_call: -
clone_size: many
cdr3_nt: TGCAGCGTTAGGGGGACAAAGGGGTTCTACGAGCAGTACTTC
cdr3_aa: CSVRGTKGFYEQYF

v_call: TRBV6-1
j_call: TRBJ1-1
cdr3_length: 14
d_call: -
clone_size: few
cdr3_nt: TGTGCCAGCACCTTAGCTAGGAGTCCGACTGAAGCTTTCTTT
cdr3_aa: CASTLARSPTEAFF

v_call: TRBV11-3
j_call: TRBJ2-7
cdr3_length: 15
d_call: -
clone_size: few
cdr3_nt: TGTGCCAGCAGCTTTATCCGGGATCCCTCCTACGAGCAGTACTTC
cdr3_aa: CASSFIRDPSYEQYF

v_call: TRBV23-1
j_call: TRBJ2-3
cdr3_length: 15
d_call: TRBD1
clone_size: few
cdr3_nt: TGCGCCAGCAGTCAAAAGACAGGGTGGGCAGATACGCAGTATTTT
cdr3_aa: CASSQKTGWADTQYF

v_call: TRBV28
j_call: TRBJ2-7
cdr3_length: 14
d_call: -
clone_size: -
cdr3_nt: TGTGCCAGCAACGTGGGCGGAGCCTCCTACGAGCAGTACTTC
cdr3_aa: CASNVGGASYEQYF

v_call: TRBV3-1
j_call: TRBJ2-2
cdr3_length: 14
d_call: -
clone_size: few
cdr3_nt: TGTGCCAGCAGCCAAGAGGTCGGCATGATGGAGCTGTTTTTT
cdr3_aa: CASSQEVGMMELFF

v_call: TRBV2
j_call: TRBJ1-2
cdr3_length: 12
d_call: -
clone_size: -
cdr3_nt: TGTGCCAGCAGTGAAGTGGGAAGCGGCTACACCTTC
cdr3_aa: CASSEVGSGYTF

v_call: TRBV4-1
j_call: TRBJ2-7
cdr3_length: 15
d_call: TRBD1
clone_size: -
cdr3_nt: TGCGCCAGCAGCCAGAAGACAGGGGATTTCTACGAGCAGTACTTC
cdr3_aa: CASSQKTGDFYEQYF